This TCR beta chain is drawn from a study of T-cell reconstitution after alpha-beta-depleted transplantation in children. Study-level points and caveats: Reportedly, roughly two months post-transplant, alpha-beta T cells arose from several hundred expanded graft clones. T-cell counts and diversity at one year following transplant were attributed mainly to newly produced T cells. Some patients' high day-60 TCRbeta diversity was attributed to recipient cells surviving conditioning.

V lost 5 bases and J lost 0; bases outside the gene matches: 6. This CDR3 contains 16 residues. Germline V gene lookup returns CDR1 SEHNR and CDR2 FQNEAQ (reference sequence). This clonotype came up many times. Its cognate antigen is unknown. It was with unique molecular identifiers that the TCRbeta library was prepared. TCRdb recomputed calls from the PCR reads with MiXCR, one row per CDR3 protein. The data show some 220,000 distinct CDR3 sequences, roughly 11% seen once. This chain uses TRBV7-9 with TRBJ2-2; 7 bases are shared with TRBD2. This sample comprised PBMCs, obtained before TCRalphabeta/CD19-depleted stem cell transplant. This TCR derives from a child younger than two with acute myeloid leukemia, due to receive a stem cell transplant. CDR3 sequence reads: CASSPGRRANTGELFF. The CDR3 DNA reads as TGTGCCAGCAGCCCCGGGAGGCGCGCGAACACCGGGGAGCTGTTTTTT.